This entry lists 21 T cell receptor beta chains sequenced from one sample in a study of OX40 agonist ivuxolimab in advanced cancers. TCRdb's table, derived via immunoSEQ multiplex PCR, lists solely in-frame clones and lacks some. The profile shows roughly 73,000 clones, 84% of them singletons. Sequencing used CD4+ or CD8+ T cells sorted from blood, obtained in a trial of the OX40 agonist ivuxolimab. The source is an adult with an advanced solid tumor such as melanoma, head and neck, liver or kidney cancer.

This chain joins TRBV2 and TRBJ2-6; TRBD2 might be the D (5 bases). This CDR3 region has 22 residues. Trimming took 0 bases from V and 0 from J, leaving 24 bases between them. The germline V gene has CDR1 SNHLY and CDR2 FYNNEI. Written as DNA, the CDR3 is TGTGCCAGCAGTGAAGCGCTTCGGGGTGGCACCACTTCTAACTCTGGGGCCAACGTCCTGACTTTC. It specifies CASSEALRGGTTSNSGANVLTF. The full variable domain, completed using reference TRBV2 and TRBJ2-6, is EPEVTQTPSHQVTQMGQEVILRCVPISNHLYFYWYRQILGQKVEFLVSFYNNEISEKSEIFDDQFSVERPDGSNFTLKIRSTKLEDSAMYFCASSEALRGGTTSNSGANVLTFGAGSRLTVL.

The V gene is TRBV11-2, the J gene TRBJ1-4; 10 bases map to TRBD1. The CDR3 is made up of 14 amino acids. Germline loops: CDR1 SGHAT, CDR2 FQNNGV. V lost 5 bases, J lost 12 bases, and 9 bases stayed unmatched. The CDR3 sequence is CASSAGQGRGELFF. CDR3 bases: TGTGCCAGCAGCGCGGGACAGGGGAGGGGGGAACTGTTTTTT.

This chain links TRBV28 with TRBJ2-3, with TRBD1 matching 10 bases. J gave up 1 base and V 8 bases, and 6 bases lay outside the gene matches. CDR1 is MDHEN and CDR2 is SYDVKM in the germline V gene. The CDR3 consists of 15 residues. CDR3 residues: CASSLTGGGTDTQYF. The DNA for the CDR3 is TGTGCCAGCTCTTTGACAGGGGGCGGCACAGATACGCAGTATTTT.

This chain links TRBV7-8 with TRBJ1-3; TRBD1 agrees at 7 bases. The CDR3 length is 14 residues. Trimming at V came to 5 bases and at J to 3 bases, leaving 4 bases not matched to a gene. Germline V CDR1 and CDR2: SGHVS, FQNEAQ. The CDR3 nucleotides are TGTGCCAGCAGCCTCGGACAGGTTGGAAACACCATATATTTT. It is translated as CASSLGQVGNTIYF.

Points on this clone: Additional DNA sequences in this sample encode the identical CDR3. The V and J genes are TRBV9 and TRBJ2-7, with D unresolved. The germline V and J ends were trimmed by 0 bases and 6 bases, with 4 bases remaining between them. This CDR3 spans 11 amino acids. Germline V CDR1 and CDR2: SGDLS, YYNGEE. The CDR3 region is CASSVEGEQYF. The CDR3 DNA reads TGTGCCAGCAGCGTAGAAGGCGAGCAGTACTTC.

V and J are TRBV7-2 and TRBJ2-5; D gene ambiguous. From germline, CDR1 is SGHTA and CDR2 FQGNSA. This CDR3 contains 14 residues. V lost 2 bases to trimming and J lost 2 bases, with 9 bases between them. The CDR3 coding sequence is TGTGCCAGCAGCTTATACCTTCTTCAAGAGACCCAGTACTTC. It yields the protein CASSLYLLQETQYF.

This chain joins TRBV20-1 and TRBJ2-7; D is perhaps TRBD1 (6 bases). Germline assignment: CDR1 DFQATT and CDR2 SNEGSKA (reference sequence). V was shortened by 7 bases and J by 6 bases, with 13 bases between the two germline ends. The CDR3 length is 11 residues. As DNA, the CDR3 is TGCAGTGGGACCAGGGGTCGCGAGCAGTACTTC. Translation gives CSGTRGREQYF.

J is TRBJ1-2 and V is TRBV28; no firm D call. Germline loops: CDR1 MDHEN, CDR2 SYDVKM. This CDR3 comprises 13 residues. Trimming shortened V by 3 bases and J by 0 bases, and 5 bases separated the two germline ends. CDR3 in amino acids: CASSFTANYGYTF. The CDR3 DNA reads as TGTGCCAGCAGTTTTACGGCTAACTATGGCTACACCTTC.

V usage is TRBV9 and J usage is TRBJ2-6; D unclear. Germline V gene sequence: CDR1 SGDLS, CDR2 YYNGEE. This CDR3 has 15 residues. Trimming took 0 bases from V and 4 from J, leaving 8 bases between them. The CDR3 DNA sequence: TGTGCCAGCAGCGTAGCCGGGTGGGGGGCCAACGTCCTGACTTTC. Its protein is CASSVAGWGANVLTF.

Only one count was recorded for this clone. This rearrangement joins TRBV6-5 to TRBJ1-1; D unclear. V was trimmed by 2 bases and J by 6 bases, leaving 10 bases between them. Germline V gene lookup returns CDR1 MNHEY and CDR2 SVGAGI. The CDR3 contains 13 residues. CDR3 residues: CASSYLGVPEAFF. The DNA of the CDR3 is TGTGCCAGCAGTTACCTAGGAGTCCCTGAAGCTTTCTTT.

The rearrangement links TRBV27 to TRBJ1-5; TRBD1 agrees at 7 bases. CDR3 length: 15 residues. CDR1 MNHEY and CDR2 SMNVEV come from the germline V gene (reference sequence). Germline trimming cut 3 bases from V and 6 bases from J; bases unmatched to any gene: 8. The CDR3 here is CASSFRGGWGQPQHF. CDR3 coding DNA: TGTGCCAGCAGTTTCCGAGGGGGCTGGGGTCAGCCCCAGCATTTT.

The chain combines TRBV5-1 with TRBJ1-2, with D possibly TRBD1 on 5 matching bases. The CDR3 loop spans 16 amino acids. Germline CDR1 is SGHRS and CDR2 is YFSETQ. The V end was cut by 0 bases, the J end by 7 bases, with 19 bases between. The CDR3 bases are TGCGCCAGCAGCTTGGCCCTGCAATCGGCGGGGGGTGGCTACACCTTC. Protein product: CASSLALQSAGGGYTF.

The V gene is TRBV18, the J gene TRBJ2-7; no firm D call. Germline CDR1 and CDR2: KGHSH and LQKENI. This CDR3 comprises 18 residues. The V end was cut by 1 base, the J end by 2 bases, with 21 bases between. DNA for the CDR3: TGTGCCAGCTCACCACTTAGGGTGAGTGAAGGGCGCCCCTACGAGCAGTACTTC. Translation: CASSPLRVSEGRPYEQYF.

This sequence joins TRBV5-4 and TRBJ2-3; tentatively, D is TRBD1 (6 bases). The V end was cut by 4 bases, the J end by 6 bases, with 21 bases between. The germline V gene encodes CDR1 SGHNT and CDR2 YYREEE (reference sequence). This CDR3 spans 16 amino acids. CDR3 DNA sequence: TGTGCCAGCAGCCCAGACTCTGCTGGGGGCAGGGATACGCAGTATTTT. This codes for CASSPDSAGGRDTQYF.

The V call is TRBV7-3, the J call TRBJ1-1, with 8 bases matching TRBD1. The junction had 8 bases not matched to a gene; V was cut back by 6 bases and J by 5 bases. This CDR3 comprises 14 residues. In germline, CDR1 is SGHTA, CDR2 FQGTGA. The CDR3 nucleotides read TGTGCCAGCAGGGCTGACAGGGGAGGGACTGAAGCTTTCTTT. Protein: CASRADRGGTEAFF.

The chain recombines TRBV30 with TRBJ1-4, with TRBD1 as a possible D gene (5 bases). CDR1 and CDR2 (germline): GTSNPN, SVGIG (reference sequence). There are 15 residues in the CDR3. The V and J ends lost 1 base and 10 bases respectively, with 19 bases between them. The CDR3 loop is CAWSELGRGDVKLFF. The CDR3 bases are TGTGCCTGGAGTGAGCTGGGTCGGGGGGATGTAAAACTGTTTTTT.

The chain uses TRBV6-6 and TRBJ2-7, with 7 bases aligning to TRBD2. Trimming took 2 bases from V and 1 from J; bases not matched to a gene: 5. CDR1 and CDR2 from the germline V gene are MNHNY and SVGAGI (reference sequence). The CDR3 runs 15 residues. In nucleotides, the CDR3 is TGTGCCAGCAGTTACAGGTCGGGGGGTTCCTACGAGCAGTACTTC. It encodes CASSYRSGGSYEQYF.

This rearrangement joins TRBV29-1 to TRBJ1-4, with D hard to call. V lost 4 bases and J 3 bases, leaving 9 bases between the germline ends. There are 13 residues in the CDR3. The germline CDR1 and CDR2 sequences are SQVTM and ANQGSEA. The CDR3 loop is CSVAQSSNEKLFF. The CDR3 DNA reads TGCAGCGTTGCGCAAAGCTCTAATGAAAAACTGTTTTTT.

The rearrangement uses TRBV5-5 and TRBJ1-4, with 7 bases lining up with TRBD1. Trimming cost V 3 bases and J 4 bases; bases outside gene matches: 6. Germline assignment: CDR1 SGHKS and CDR2 YYEKEE (reference sequence). CDR3 length equals 15 residues. CDR3 sequence reads: CASSSPGQYNEKLFF. The DNA of the CDR3 is TGTGCCAGCAGCTCGCCGGGACAGTATAATGAAAAACTGTTTTTT.

The chain is built from TRBV4-2 and TRBJ2-1; a weak D match, TRBD2 (5 bases). CDR1 and CDR2 (germline): LGHNA, YNFKEQ. V gave up 0 bases and J gave up 0 bases, with 9 bases separating them. The CDR3 extends over 16 amino acids. CDR3 residues: CASSQEGANSYNEQFF. Written as DNA, the CDR3 is TGTGCCAGCAGCCAAGAGGGAGCGAACTCCTACAATGAGCAGTTCTTC.

There are a few counts of this clone. The chain links TRBV20-1 to TRBJ1-1; no reliable D call. The CDR3 runs 9 residues. The V and J ends lost 6 bases and 1 base respectively, with 0 bases between them. CDR1 and CDR2 (germline): DFQATT, SNEGSKA (reference sequence). As DNA, the CDR3 is TGCAGTGCGAACACTGAAGCTTTCTTT. It encodes CSANTEAFF.